This passage covers 23 T cell receptor beta chains from one sample sequenced in a study of B cell selection in AIRE deficiency (dated by TCRdb to between 2018 and 2020). For sorting, regulatory T cells were defined as CD4+CD25hiCD127low/negative cells. The library was prepared using the immunoSEQ multiplex PCR assay. TCRdb limited this immuneACCESS table to in-frame rearrangements with V and J called. A share of clones is missing; checked studies link under half to unresolved V genes, and the rest is unexplained. For this sample the table gives roughly 23,000 clones, of which about nine tenths were detected only once. The biggest ten clones account for roughly 1.5% of the sample. The sequenced material came from CD4+CD25+ Tregs sorted from PBMCs. Receptors originate from a human donor in good health.

The chain is built from TRBV2 and TRBJ2-5; 7 nucleotides line up with TRBD2. Germline lookup yields CDR1 SNHLY and CDR2 FYNNEI. The V segment lost 9 bases and the J segment 5 bases; nucleotides outside the gene matches: 9. This CDR3 comprises 13 residues. CDR3 in DNA: TGTGCCAGAAGCAGAGCCGGGGGGGAGACCCAGTACTTC. The encoded protein is CARSRAGGETQYF.

This clone has only one observation. The V call is TRBV28, the J call TRBJ1-2, with TRBD1 matching 7 bases. The CDR3 is 14 residues long. The V gene's germline CDR1 is MDHEN and CDR2 SYDVKM. V dropped 5 bases and J dropped 4; count of bases not matched to a gene: 7. The CDR3 is CASSPDREGYGYTF. The CDR3 region has the DNA TGTGCCAGCAGTCCCGACAGGGAGGGCTATGGCTACACCTTC.

This clone was detected only a few times. The chain uses TRBV12-5 and TRBJ1-2; D might be TRBD1 (6 bases). Germline V gene sequence: CDR1 LGHNT, CDR2 FRNRAP. V lost 5 bases to trimming and J lost 4 bases, with 17 bases between them. The CDR3 sequence is 15 residues long. Here the CDR3 DNA reads TGTGCTAGTGGTCCAGGAGACAGGTTCCTCTATGGCTACACCTTC. As protein: CASGPGDRFLYGYTF.

The chain uses TRBV4-2 and TRBJ2-7, with 12 positions matching TRBD2. CDR3 length: 15 residues. V shed 4 bases, J shed 3 bases, and the junction held 4 bases outside the gene matches. Per germline, CDR1 LGHNA and CDR2 YNFKEQ. The CDR3 sequence: CASSLGTSGLYEQYF. The CDR3 DNA sequence: TGTGCCAGCAGCCTCGGGACTAGCGGGCTCTACGAGCAGTACTTC.

This chain uses TRBV6-6 with TRBJ2-7; D tentatively fits TRBD1 or TRBD2 (6 bases each). This CDR3 contains 15 residues. The V and J ends lost 2 bases and 1 base respectively, with 12 bases between them. Germline CDR1 and CDR2: MNHNY and SVGAGI (reference sequence). For the CDR3, the DNA is TGTGCCAGCAGTTACCCAGGGGCGGGGTCCTACGAGCAGTACTTC. This gives the protein CASSYPGAGSYEQYF.

This chain joins TRBV11-3 and TRBJ1-2; 11 bases are a match to TRBD1. V was clipped by 4 bases and J by 8 bases; unmatched bases: 9. CDR1 and CDR2 from the germline V gene are SGHNT and YENEEA. The CDR3 runs 15 residues. This CDR3 is CASSSFGQGAKGYTF. DNA for the CDR3: TGTGCCAGCAGCTCCTTCGGACAGGGGGCAAAAGGCTACACCTTC.

This clone was seen a few times. The chain links TRBV6-6 to TRBJ2-1, with TRBD2 as a possible D gene (5 bases). This CDR3 contains 12 residues. Germline CDR1 MNHNY, CDR2 SVGAGI (reference sequence). The V and J ends lost 5 bases and 9 bases respectively, with 11 bases between them. The CDR3 loop reads CASSRTRTEQFF. DNA for the CDR3: TGTGCCAGCAGTCGTACTAGGACTGAGCAGTTCTTC.

The chain couples TRBV5-1 to TRBJ1-2; the match to TRBD1 covers 8 bases. The CDR3 loop spans 12 amino acids. The J segment lost 9 bases and the V segment lost 4 bases, leaving 5 bases of the junction unmatched. CDR1 SGHRS and CDR2 YFSETQ come from the germline V gene. The CDR3 bases are TGCGCCAGCAGCGCTAGACAGGGGAGCTACACCTTC. Translating it yields CASSARQGSYTF.

This clone was counted between two and nine times. J is TRBJ1-4 and V is TRBV2; maybe TRBD1 (5 bases). Trimming cost V 4 bases and J 8 bases, with 14 bases left between them. CDR3 length equals 14 residues. The germline gives CDR1 SNHLY, CDR2 FYNNEI. The CDR3 is CASSVGVLNEKLFF. The CDR3 bases are TGTGCCAGCAGTGTAGGGGTTCTGAACGAAAAACTGTTTTTT. Together with reference TRBV2 and TRBJ1-4, the CDR3 gives the full variable domain: EPEVTQTPSHQVTQMGQEVILRCVPISNHLYFYWYRQILGQKVEFLVSFYNNEISEKSEIFDDQFSVERPDGSNFTLKIRSTKLEDSAMYFCASSVGVLNEKLFFGSGTQLSVL.

This chain links TRBV20-1 with TRBJ1-1; D is undetermined. V was clipped by 1 base and J by 11 bases, with 11 bases between them. The CDR3 is made up of 11 amino acids. Per the germline V gene, CDR1 is DFQATT and CDR2 is SNEGSKA (reference sequence). The CDR3 sequence: CSARGERPAFF. Written as DNA, the CDR3 is TGCAGTGCTAGAGGTGAGCGTCCGGCTTTCTTT.

Concerning this clone itself: The same CDR3 is also encoded by other DNA sequences in this sample. The chain has TRBV29-1 and TRBJ1-2, with 8 bases matching TRBD1. CDR1 is SQVTM and CDR2 is ANQGSEA in the germline V gene. This CDR3 comprises 14 residues. Trimming took 4 bases from V and 2 from J; bases not matched to a gene: 6. CDR3: CSVVWTGPNYGYTF. CDR3 coding DNA: TGCAGCGTTGTATGGACAGGGCCCAACTATGGCTACACCTTC.

The chain is built from TRBV19 and TRBJ2-3, with 8 positions matching TRBD2. The ends lost 8 bases at V and 3 bases at J; junction bases unmatched: 7. The germline gives CDR1 LNHDA, CDR2 SQIVND (reference sequence). This CDR3 is 14 amino acids long. CDR3 DNA: TGTGCCAGTGGGGAAGCGGGAGCTACAGATACGCAGTATTTT. Translated, it gives CASGEAGATDTQYF.

The chain joins TRBV7-3 to TRBJ2-2; 9 positions agree with TRBD2. V trimming: 0 bases; J trimming: 4 bases; junction bases outside the gene matches: 6. CDR3 length equals 17 residues. Germline values: CDR1 SGHTA, CDR2 FQGTGA. The CDR3 protein is CASSLTPSGRSTGELFF. DNA of the CDR3: TGTGCCAGCAGCTTAACGCCCAGCGGGAGGAGCACCGGGGAGCTGTTTTTT.

The chain carries TRBV9 and TRBJ2-2; no clear D. V lost 4 bases and J lost 0, with 13 bases in between. The CDR3 is 16 amino acids. CDR1 and CDR2 from the germline V gene are SGDLS and YYNGEE. CDR3 sequence: CASSTHLNTNTGELFF. The CDR3 region has the DNA TGTGCCAGCAGCACCCACCTAAATACGAACACCGGGGAGCTGTTTTTT. The full variable domain, completed using reference TRBV9 and TRBJ2-2, is DSGVTQTPKHLITATGQRVTLRCSPRSGDLSVYWYQQSLDQGLQFLIQYYNGEERAKGNILERFSAQQFPDLHSELNLSSLELGDSALYFCASSTHLNTNTGELFFGEGSRLTVL.

The chain joins TRBV6-1 to TRBJ2-5, with D unclear. V was shortened by 4 bases and J by 1 base, with 7 bases between the two germline ends. The CDR3 spans 13 residues. Germline CDR1 is MNHNS and CDR2 is SASEGT. This chain's CDR3 is CASSAQLQETQYF. The CDR3 nucleotides are TGTGCCAGCAGTGCGCAGCTCCAAGAGACCCAGTACTTC.

The V and J genes are TRBV6-6 and TRBJ1-2; the D gene is possibly TRBD1 (6 bases). The length of the CDR3 is 15 residues. Germline V gene sequence: CDR1 MNHNY, CDR2 SVGAGI (reference sequence). Trimming removed 6 bases at V and 5 bases at J, with 19 bases between. CDR3 sequence reads: CASSLVAGHRYGYTF. DNA of the CDR3: TGTGCCAGCAGCCTGGTAGCGGGACACAGATATGGCTACACCTTC.

CDR3 DNA: TGTGCCAGCACCACGGCTAGCGGGGGGTACTACGAGCAGTACTTC. The encoded protein is CASTTASGGYYEQYF. The gene calls are TRBV6-1 and TRBJ2-7; TRBD2 matches 11 bases. V trimming: 7 bases; J trimming: 3 bases; junction bases outside the gene matches: 8. Germline CDR1 is MNHNS and CDR2 is SASEGT. The length of the CDR3 is 15 residues.

This sequence joins TRBV4-2 and TRBJ1-2; unclear D gene. V lost 0 bases, J lost 4 bases, and 6 bases lay in between. Looked up from germline, CDR1 is LGHNA and CDR2 is YNFKEQ. The CDR3 runs to 13 residues. As DNA, the CDR3 is TGTGCCAGCAGCCAAGAGGGCACCTATGGCTACACCTTC. It translates to CASSQEGTYGYTF.

This chain connects TRBV10-2 to TRBJ2-3; D call uncertain. From germline, CDR1 is WSHSY and CDR2 SAAADI. This CDR3 contains 14 residues. Trimming stripped 6 bases from V and 0 bases from J, with 10 bases between. CDR3 in amino acids: CASREATSTDTQYF. CDR3 bases: TGCGCCAGCAGGGAAGCGACTAGCACAGATACGCAGTATTTT.

This chain uses TRBV28 with TRBJ1-2; D gene ambiguous. This CDR3 has 16 residues. CDR1 is MDHEN and CDR2 is SYDVKM in the germline V gene. V lost 2 bases, J lost 4 bases, and 17 bases lay in between. The CDR3 region has the DNA TGTGCCAGCAGTTTAGGAGGATCGGGCACCAGCTATGGCTACACCTTC. Translation gives CASSLGGSGTSYGYTF.

V is TRBV2 and J is TRBJ1-2; no clear D gene. Germline values: CDR1 SNHLY, CDR2 FYNNEI. V was pared by 4 bases and J by 8 bases, with 11 bases between. There are 12 residues in the CDR3. The CDR3, as DNA: TGTGCCAGCAGTGTGGGTAGGGCCGGCTACACCTTC. Protein: CASSVGRAGYTF.

The genes are TRBV10-2 and TRBJ2-3; 7 positions agree with TRBD2. V lost 4 bases, J lost 2 bases, and 6 bases stayed unmatched. This CDR3 contains 15 residues. Per the germline V gene, CDR1 is WSHSY and CDR2 is SAAADI. The CDR3 sequence is CASSGSGTITDTQYF. In DNA, the CDR3 is TGCGCCAGCAGTGGGTCCGGGACTATCACAGATACGCAGTATTTT.

The rearrangement joins TRBV6-1 to TRBJ2-5, with D possibly called TRBD1 or TRBD2 (6 bases each). Germline CDR1 MNHNS, CDR2 SASEGT. The CDR3 has 14 amino acids. Trimming stripped 5 bases from V and 5 bases from J, with 15 bases between. The CDR3 coding sequence is TGTGCCAGCAGTCGAATGGGGGGCCGGGAGACCCAGTACTTC. This encodes CASSRMGGRETQYF.